Following are 6 T cell receptor beta chains from one sample sequenced in a study of graft-versus-host responses after intestinal transplantation. Antigens for these TCRs are unknown. Repertoires were generated with immunoSEQ multiplex PCR, while TCRdb's copy carries only in-frame clones and drops some. The sample contains more than 25,000 clones, about 80% of which appear only once. Sample: unstimulated CD4+ T cells sorted from spleen or lymph node cells, taken before intestinal transplant. Receptors were obtained from a human donor who received an intestinal transplant.

The V gene is TRBV2, the J gene TRBJ1-4; D gene ambiguous. The CDR3 is 16 amino acids. Germline V gene data show CDR1 as SNHLY and CDR2 as FYNNEI. Trimming pared 6 bases from V and 0 bases from J, leaving 14 bases between. As DNA, the CDR3 is TGTGCCAGCAGACTAGAGTTAGCTGCAACTAATGAAAAACTGTTTTTT. Its protein product is CASRLELAATNEKLFF. The whole variable domain, filled in from reference TRBV2 and TRBJ1-4, reads EPEVTQTPSHQVTQMGQEVILRCVPISNHLYFYWYRQILGQKVEFLVSFYNNEISEKSEIFDDQFSVERPDGSNFTLKIRSTKLEDSAMYFCASRLELAATNEKLFFGSGTQLSVL.

Comments on this clone: The same CDR3 also results from other DNA sequences found in this sample. DNA of the CDR3: TGTGCCAGCAGCTTAACGGGTCGCGGGGAGGGTAGCACAGATACGCAGTATTTT. Its protein product is CASSLTGRGEGSTDTQYF. V usage is TRBV7-3 and J usage is TRBJ2-3; 7 bases match TRBD2. Germline V gives CDR1 SGHTA, CDR2 FQGTGA. Unmatched junction bases numbered 9, after V lost 0 bases and J lost 0 bases. The CDR3 totals 18 residues.

In regard to this clone: Relative to the germline gene, one junction end is altered; a read error may explain this. Additional DNA sequences in this sample encode the identical CDR3. The CDR3 nucleotides read TGCAGCGTTGCCCACAGGGGGCGCCAAGAGACTCAGTACTTC. This encodes CSVAHRGRQETQYF. The chain is built from TRBV29-1 and TRBJ2-5; 9 bases fit TRBD1. The CDR3 sequence is 14 residues long. From germline, CDR1 is SQVTM and CDR2 ANQGSEA.

The V and J genes are TRBV27 and TRBJ2-3; D call uncertain. CDR1 is MNHEY, CDR2 SMNVEV, per germline (reference sequence). The V end was cut by 3 bases, the J end by 2 bases, with 9 bases between. The CDR3 consists of 14 residues. The CDR3 protein is CASSLEAFTDTQYF. CDR3 coding DNA: TGTGCCAGCAGTTTGGAAGCCTTCACAGATACGCAGTATTTT.

The rearrangement uses TRBV9 and TRBJ1-3; D is unresolved. The CDR3 sequence is 14 residues long. Germline CDR1 reads SGDLS; CDR2 reads YYNGEE. V dropped 0 bases and J dropped 0 bases, with 4 bases sitting between them. This CDR3 is CASSVANSGNTIYF. The CDR3 region has the DNA TGTGCCAGCAGCGTAGCCAACTCTGGAAACACCATATATTTT.

The chain employs TRBV14 and TRBJ2-5; D perhaps matches TRBD2 (6 bases). The V gene's germline CDR1 is SGHDN and CDR2 FVKESK. Between the trimmed V and J ends, which lost 1 base and 2 bases, there was a span of 11 bases. This CDR3 is built from 15 residues. The CDR3 loop is CASSQVRGGQETQYF. CDR3 DNA sequence: TGTGCCAGCAGCCAAGTGAGAGGAGGGCAAGAGACCCAGTACTTC.